The present entry profiles one TCR beta chain with its context. The data were taken from a study of response to subunit inactivated influenza vaccine. TCRdb reprocessed the RT-PCR reads via MiXCR and lists one record per CDR3 protein. The top ten hold roughly 10% of the sample, which has under 950,000 distinct CDR3 sequences, about 20% seen once. The CDR3 covers 14 residues. V was shortened by 0 bases and J by 0 bases, with 6 bases between the two germline ends. Per germline, CDR1 MNHEY and CDR2 SVGEGT. The chain combines TRBV6-2 or TRBV6-3 with TRBJ2-7; D not resolved. The material was PBMCs from blood, obtained more than 4 days after vaccination. The clonotype comes from a man aged 50 to 60 who received an inactivated influenza vaccine. The CDR3 nucleotides read TGTGCCAGCAGTTACTCGCCGGTCTCCTACGAGCAGTACTTC. Its protein product is CASSYSPVSYEQYF.